These 32 T cell receptor beta chains were sequenced from one sample in a study of read filtering for tumor transcriptome and immune sequencing. Molecular barcoded adaptors covering alpha/delta and beta/gamma chains were used on approximately 440 ng RNA. Each CDR3 protein gets one entry after TCRdb re-called the reads with MiXCR. The sample carries roughly 90,000 distinct CDR3 sequences, around 12% recorded once. Material: a population of CD138-negative cells sorted from bone marrow. These TCRs come from a donor over 35 with multiple myeloma.

Worth noting for this clonotype: A far larger clone is one base from this, pointing to a likely read error. CDR3 protein: CASSYGTGNTGELFF. As DNA, the CDR3 is TGTGCCAGCAGCTACGGGACAGGGAACACCGGGGAGCTGTTTTTT. The gene calls are TRBV11-3 and TRBJ2-2, with 8 nucleotides matching TRBD1. Trimming took 4 bases from V and 1 from J; bases not matched to a gene: 2. This CDR3 is built from 15 residues. Germline CDR1 reads SGHNT; CDR2 reads YENEEA.

The chain links TRBV4-1 to TRBJ2-5, with D uncertain. Trimming shortened V by 6 bases and J by 5 bases, and 19 bases separated the two germline ends. This CDR3 region has 15 residues. Germline V gene sequence: CDR1 MGHRA, CDR2 YSYEKL. CDR3 in amino acids: CASRLSESLWETQYF. The CDR3 DNA sequence: TGCGCCAGCAGGCTTTCGGAGAGTTTATGGGAGACCCAGTACTTC.

In the case of this clonotype: A much bigger clone sits one base away, suggesting this may be a read error. The chain couples TRBV5-1 to TRBJ2-1; tentatively, D is TRBD1 or TRBD2 (5 bases each). V gave up 0 bases and J gave up 5 bases, with 24 bases separating them. The germline V gene has CDR1 SGHRS and CDR2 YFSETQ. The CDR3 loop spans 19 amino acids. For the CDR3, the DNA is TGCGCCAGCAGCTTGGCCGTGACGAATCAGGGAGTAGGACACAATGAGCAGTTCTTC. It specifies CASSLAVTNQGVGHNEQFF.

In this sample, this clonotype turned up many times. The V and J genes are TRBV21-1 and TRBJ2-7; no DNA check was done on the table's D call, TRBD1. TRBV21-1 is termed a pseudogene. The CDR3 extends over 15 amino acids. The CDR3 nucleotides are TGTGCCAGCAGCAACGCTGGGACAGTGCCCCGGGAGCAGTACTTC. This codes for CASSNAGTVPREQYF.

This clonotype was seen just once. The chain links TRBV11-3 to TRBJ2-3; 9 bases are a match to TRBD1. The germline V gene encodes CDR1 SGHNT and CDR2 YENEEA. The CDR3 is 15 residues long. J was trimmed by 1 base and V by 3 bases; bases with no gene match: 2. The CDR3 bases are TGTGCCAGCAGCTTCAGGACAGGGGGCACAGATACGCAGTATTTT. Residues: CASSFRTGGTDTQYF.

This clonotype occurred a few times. A read error may be the cause here, since a much bigger clone is one base away. The V call is TRBV18, the J call TRBJ1-4, with no clear D. There are 13 residues in the CDR3. From germline, CDR1 is KGHSH and CDR2 LQKENI. CDR3 sequence: CASSQVRDEKRFF. CDR3 DNA: TGTGCCAGCTCACAGGTACGGGATGAAAAACGGTTTTTT.

This clonotype was detected ten times or more. This rearrangement joins TRBV18 to TRBJ1-2, with 9 bases that match TRBD1. V was clipped by 0 bases and J by 4 bases; unmatched bases: 3. This CDR3 region has 15 residues. Germline lookup yields CDR1 KGHSH and CDR2 LQKENI. The CDR3 DNA is TGTGCCAGCTCACCACCTACAGGGGGCTCCTATGGCTACACCTTC. Its translation is CASSPPTGGSYGYTF.

The chain carries TRBV11-2 and TRBJ1-1, with a tentative D call TRBD1 (6 bases). Germline V gene lookup returns CDR1 SGHAT and CDR2 FQNNGV. This CDR3 spans 13 amino acids. The V gene lost 5 bases and the J gene lost 9 bases, with 16 bases spanning the gap. This chain's CDR3 is CASSLLQDSKAFF. The CDR3, as DNA: TGTGCCAGCAGCCTCCTCCAGGACAGTAAAGCTTTCTTT.

Many counts were recorded for this clonotype. This chain uses TRBV13 with TRBJ2-5; 7 bases line up with TRBD1. CDR1 and CDR2 (germline): PRHDT, FYEKMQ (reference sequence). The CDR3 has 14 amino acids. Trimming removed 4 bases from V and 4 bases from J; junction bases left unmatched: 6. Written as DNA, the CDR3 is TGTGCCAGCAGCTGGCCCAGGGGGACAGAGACCCAGTACTTC. Its protein is CASSWPRGTETQYF.

Details on this clonotype: A much larger clonotype is one base distant, so this may be a read error. The CDR3 DNA sequence: TGTGCCAGCTCCCTTTCGGGGGCTAACTTTGGGGCCAACGTCCTGACTTTC. Translation: CASSLSGANFGANVLTF. The J gene is TRBJ2-6, the V gene TRBV6-6, with D perhaps given as TRBD1 or TRBD2 (6 bases each). The V gene's germline CDR1 is MNHNY and CDR2 SVGAGI (reference sequence). The CDR3 runs to 17 residues. Trimming removed 8 bases at V and 3 bases at J, with 20 bases between.

This clonotype has ten or more counts. The CDR3 protein is CASSLAPGGANVLTF. The CDR3 DNA reads as TGCGCCAGCAGTTTAGCCCCAGGTGGGGCCAACGTCCTGACTTTC. The J gene is TRBJ2-6, the V gene TRBV5-1; no definite D call. Germline values: CDR1 SGHRS, CDR2 YFSETQ. Trimming took off 5 bases at V and 3 bases at J, with 12 bases between the two ends. This CDR3 region has 15 residues.

This clonotype was detected ten times or more. The gene calls are TRBV29-1 and TRBJ1-2; 8 positions match TRBD1. CDR1 is SQVTM, CDR2 ANQGSEA, per germline. The length of the CDR3 is 16 residues. Losses at the gene ends were 3 bases for V and 0 bases for J; bases not matched to a gene: 9. The CDR3 region has the DNA TGCAGCGTTGAGGGCGGACAGGGACAAGCTAACTATGGCTACACCTTC. Translating it yields CSVEGGQGQANYGYTF.

Points on this clonotype: This could be a read error, since a much larger clone is one nucleotide away. The gene calls are TRBV29-1 and TRBJ2-7; D is ambiguous. CDR3 length equals 12 residues. CDR1 is SQVTM and CDR2 is ANQGSEA in the germline V gene. In DNA form, the CDR3 reads TGCAGCGTCGGTGGGTCCACCTACGAGCGGTACTTC. Translated: CSVGGSTYERYF.

The table lists this clonotype with a count of one. This sequence is one base from a far larger clone and is likely a read error. The rearrangement uses TRBV29-1 and TRBJ2-7; TRBD2 aligns across 7 bases. The germline V gene encodes CDR1 SQVTM and CDR2 ANQGSEA. The CDR3 covers 16 residues. V was pared by 6 bases and J by 7 bases, with 21 bases of the junction left unmatched. The chain's CDR3 is CSVPTREGDYGNEQYF. CDR3 DNA: TGCAGCGTCCCCACTAGAGAAGGGGACTATGGCAATGAGCAGTACTTC.

This clonotype was seen ten or more times. The chain recombines TRBV5-1 with TRBJ1-4, with D unclear. V lost 0 bases and J lost 8, with 11 bases in between. CDR1 is SGHRS and CDR2 is YFSETQ in the germline V gene. The CDR3 covers 14 residues. CDR3 region: CASSLDASEEKLFF. The CDR3 bases are TGCGCCAGCAGCTTGGACGCTTCAGAGGAAAAACTGTTTTTT.

This clonotype has only a few counts. CDR3 region: CASRGTGQGRLGYGYTF. The CDR3, as DNA: TGTGCCAGCAGAGGAACGGGACAGGGCCGTCTTGGCTATGGCTACACCTTC. This rearrangement joins TRBV7-9 to TRBJ1-2; 9 nucleotides match TRBD1. With 6 bases clipped from V and 4 bases from J, the junction kept 15 bases outside the gene matches. CDR3 size: 17 residues. The V gene's germline CDR1 is SEHNR and CDR2 FQNEAQ (reference sequence). The full variable domain, in which reference TRBV7-9 and TRBJ1-2 provide the parts outside the CDR3, is DTGVSQNPRHKITKRGQNVTFRCDPISEHNRLYWYRQTLGQGPEFLTYFQNEAQLEKSRLLSDRFSAERPKGSFSTLEIQRTEQGDSAMYLCASRGTGQGRLGYGYTFGSGTRLTVV.

In this sample, this clonotype turned up many times. J is TRBJ2-1 and V is TRBV7-3, with 8 bases aligning to TRBD1. Germline V CDR1 and CDR2: SGHTA, FQGTGA. After removal of 5 bases from V and 1 base from J, the junction contained 4 bases not matched to a gene. CDR3 size: 15 residues. The DNA of the CDR3 is TGTGCCAGCAGCCCCGACAGGGGATCCTACAATGAGCAGTTCTTC. This translates into CASSPDRGSYNEQFF.

As for this clonotype: This clone may be a read error of a much larger clone one base away. The rearrangement joins TRBV20-1 to TRBJ2-2, with 9 bases that match TRBD2. The CDR3 spans 16 residues. CDR1 is DFQATT and CDR2 is SNEGSKA in the germline V gene (reference sequence). The CDR3 DNA follows: TGCAGTGCTAGAGGGAGTAGGGGGACTAGCACCGGGGAGCTGGTTTTT. Protein product: CSARGSRGTSTGELVF.

This clonotype was detected ten times or more. The CDR3 is CSVDRDRGDYGYTF. DNA for the CDR3: TGCAGCGTCGACCGGGACAGGGGGGACTATGGCTACACCTTC. This sequence joins TRBV29-1 and TRBJ1-2; the match to TRBD1 covers 11 bases. From germline, CDR1 is SQVTM and CDR2 ANQGSEA. J was trimmed by 3 bases and V by 6 bases; bases with no gene match: 6. The CDR3 consists of 14 residues. Together with reference TRBV29-1 and TRBJ1-2, the CDR3 gives the full variable domain: SAVISQKPSRDICQRGTSLTIQCQVDSQVTMMFWYRQQPGQSLTLIATANQGSEATYESGFVIDKFPISRPNLTFSTLTVSNMSPEDSSIYLCSVDRDRGDYGYTFGSGTRLTVV.

In this sample, this clonotype turned up many times. This chain links TRBV12-3 or TRBV12-4 with TRBJ2-3; TRBD2 matches 8 bases. This CDR3 comprises 16 residues. Unmatched junction bases numbered 12, after V lost 5 bases and J lost 5 bases. The CDR3 nucleotides are TGTGCCAGCAGTCCCCCTATGGCCGGGAGGGGAGATACGCAGTATTTT. Protein sequence: CASSPPMAGRGDTQYF.

This clonotype was seen many times. The chain links TRBV20-1 to TRBJ1-1, with 7 bases matching TRBD1. CDR1 DFQATT and CDR2 SNEGSKA come from the germline V gene (reference sequence). The CDR3 contains 15 residues. The J segment lost 0 bases and the V segment lost 0 bases, leaving 4 bases of the junction unmatched. The chain's CDR3 is CSARERGQLNTEAFF. In DNA form, the CDR3 reads TGCAGTGCTAGAGAGAGGGGACAGCTGAACACTGAAGCTTTCTTT.

In this sample, this clonotype turned up a few times. The chain has TRBV3-1 and TRBJ2-2; the D is unclear. Trimming pared 6 bases from V and 4 bases from J, leaving 15 bases between. This CDR3 spans 15 amino acids. From germline, CDR1 is LGHDT and CDR2 YNNKEL (reference sequence). DNA of the CDR3: TGTGCCAGCAGACGCACCAGTCCCGGCACCGGGGAGCTGTTTTTT. It is translated as CASRRTSPGTGELFF.

This clonotype was detected ten times or more. The rearrangement uses TRBV5-1 and TRBJ2-7; 11 nucleotides align to TRBD1. CDR1 is SGHRS and CDR2 is YFSETQ in the germline V gene. With 2 bases clipped from V and 3 bases from J, the junction kept 1 base outside the gene matches. This CDR3 region has 14 residues. CDR3 loop: CASSFGTGGYEQYF. The CDR3, as DNA: TGCGCCAGCAGCTTCGGGACAGGGGGCTACGAGCAGTACTTC. Supplemented by reference TRBV5-1 and TRBJ2-7, the full variable domain reads KAGVTQTPRYLIKTRGQQVTLSCSPISGHRSVSWYQQTPGQGLQFLFEYFSETQRNKGNFPGRFSGRQFSNSRSEMNVSTLELGDSALYLCASSFGTGGYEQYFGPGTRLTVT.

This clonotype was observed many times. The genes are TRBV6-2 or TRBV6-3 and TRBJ2-4; weak D call: TRBD2 (6 bases). This CDR3 is built from 19 residues. V was cut by 6 bases and J by 0 bases, with 24 bases left in between. Germline V lookup: CDR1 MNHEY, CDR2 SVGEGT. The CDR3 sequence: CASSRQLILGGSAKNIQYF. CDR3 nucleotide sequence: TGTGCCAGCAGCCGACAGCTGATACTAGGAGGGTCAGCCAAAAACATTCAGTACTTC.

This clonotype was seen a handful of times. A much larger clone sits a single nucleotide away, making a read error possible. The V call is TRBV6-5, the J call TRBJ2-7, with TRBD2 matching 11 bases. CDR1 and CDR2 from the germline V gene are MNHEY and SVGAGI. V trimming: 2 bases; J trimming: 3 bases; junction bases outside the gene matches: 0. This CDR3 has 14 residues. The CDR3 loop reads CASSYTSGGYEQYF. The CDR3 DNA follows: TGTGCCAGCAGTTACACTAGCGGGGGCTACGAGCAGTACTTC.

This clonotype was seen many times. CDR3: CSVDRAGETQYF. Here the CDR3 DNA reads TGCAGCGTTGACAGGGCTGGGGAGACCCAGTACTTC. The chain is built from TRBV29-1 and TRBJ2-5; weak D call: TRBD1 (5 bases). CDR1 is SQVTM, CDR2 ANQGSEA, per germline. V shed 3 bases and J shed 5 bases, with 10 bases lying between them. The CDR3 contains 12 residues. The full variable domain, in which reference TRBV29-1 and TRBJ2-5 provide the parts outside the CDR3, is SAVISQKPSRDICQRGTSLTIQCQVDSQVTMMFWYRQQPGQSLTLIATANQGSEATYESGFVIDKFPISRPNLTFSTLTVSNMSPEDSSIYLCSVDRAGETQYFGPGTRLLVL.

There are a few counts of this clonotype. The chain recombines TRBV19 with TRBJ2-5, with unresolved D. The CDR3 runs 11 residues. Trimming removed 1 base from V and 7 bases from J, with 4 bases in between. Germline V gene data show CDR1 as LNHDA and CDR2 as SQIVND (reference sequence). CDR3 nucleotide sequence: TGTGCCAGTAGTATAGGAGGGACCCAGTACTTC. Amino acids: CASSIGGTQYF.

This clonotype was seen ten or more times. The rearrangement links TRBV20-1 to TRBJ2-3; 9 positions match TRBD2. Germline-derived CDR1 and CDR2 are DFQATT and SNEGSKA (reference sequence). This CDR3 spans 20 amino acids. The V gene end was trimmed by 3 bases and the J gene end by 0 bases; junction bases not matched to a gene: 19. CDR3 residues: CSARGGGLAGSSRSTDTQYF. The CDR3 DNA reads TGCAGTGCTAGGGGAGGGGGCCTAGCGGGATCCAGCAGGAGCACAGATACGCAGTATTTT.

Notes on this clonotype: A much larger clone differs by one base, so this may be a read error. The V and J genes are TRBV29-1 and TRBJ2-3, with D perhaps matching TRBD1 (5 bases). CDR1 is SQVTM and CDR2 is ANQGSEA in the germline V gene. The CDR3 consists of 13 residues. Here the CDR3 DNA reads TGCAGCGTTGAAGGTCCAGGGCTGGATACGCCGTATTTT. It is translated as CSVEGPGLDTPYF.

The table lists this clonotype with many counts. This rearrangement joins TRBV20-1 to TRBJ1-6, with unresolved D. The germline CDR1 and CDR2 sequences are DFQATT and SNEGSKA (reference sequence). This CDR3 is built from 13 residues. The V end lost 1 base, the J end lost 6 bases, and 7 bases lay between the germline ends. For the CDR3, the DNA is TGCAGTGCTAGAGTATCGGGTAATTCACCCCTCCACTTT. It specifies CSARVSGNSPLHF.

This clonotype was seen many times. V is TRBV28 and J is TRBJ1-2; D not resolved. The CDR3 contains 14 residues. The germline V gene encodes CDR1 MDHEN and CDR2 SYDVKM. Trimming took 2 bases from V and 2 from J, leaving 9 bases between them. This CDR3 is CASSLHGSNYGYTF. In DNA form, the CDR3 reads TGTGCCAGCAGTTTACATGGAAGCAACTATGGCTACACCTTC.

The V gene is TRBV20-1, the J gene TRBJ2-3; possibly TRBD1 for D (8 bases). The CDR3 totals 16 residues. V was trimmed by 5 bases and J by 0 bases, leaving 18 bases between them. Germline V CDR1 and CDR2: DFQATT, SNEGSKA (reference sequence). CDR3 sequence: CSARLAGDRSTDTQYF. The CDR3 bases are TGCAGTGCTCGCTTGGCGGGGGACAGGAGCACAGATACGCAGTATTTT.